This T cell receptor (beta chain) was found in a study of tissue T cells after allogeneic stem cell transplantation. Overall study: Pre-transplant PBMCs were recipient-derived, available from a handful of GVHD patients.

Data came from immunoSEQ multiplex PCR; TCRdb stores just in-frame clones and leaves some out. The sample has 25,000 to 35,000 clones, over 75% seen once. The material sequenced was blood, taken before transplantation. The TCR sequence derives from a woman between 18 and 50 years old who later had graft-versus-host disease after an allogeneic stem cell transplant.

As DNA, the CDR3 is TGTGCCATCAGTGGTTCAAACTTCTTGAACACCGGGGAGCTGTTTTTT. This encodes CAISGSNFLNTGELFF. The chain uses TRBV10-3 and TRBJ2-2; D gene ambiguous. Germline V lookup: CDR1 ENHRY, CDR2 SYGVKD. Trimming pared 4 bases from V and 1 base from J, leaving 13 bases between. The CDR3 length is 16 residues.